Given below is one T cell receptor (beta chain) in context. MiXCR was run by TCRdb on the 5' RACE reads, yielding one entry per CDR3 protein. The profile shows about 300,000 distinct CDR3 sequences, roughly an eighth of them singletons. The data were taken from a study of identical twins. This sample was shared with a second study, whose subject was yellow fever vaccine responses in identical twins.

This TCR derives from a woman aged 18-35 years in good health. The sequenced sample was CD8+ T cells sorted from blood.

CDR3 bases: TGTGCCACTCGGGACGGGGTTCCGAACACCGGGGAGCTGTTTTTT. Its translation: CATRDGVPNTGELFF. The J gene is TRBJ2-2, the V gene TRBV15; the D call may be TRBD1 or TRBD2 (5 bases each). The CDR3 extends over 15 amino acids. Per germline, CDR1 LNHNV and CDR2 YYDKDF (reference sequence). V lost 9 bases to trimming and J lost 0 bases, with 14 bases between them.